Listed here are 18 T cell receptor beta chains from one sample, sequenced in a study of blood T cells in healthy people across ages. The second PCR ran roughly 6 to 11 cycles with a sample-barcoded 5' primer and J-beta primers. TCRdb re-called the 5' RACE reads with MiXCR, one entry per CDR3 protein. The sample includes 600,000 to 650,000 distinct CDR3 sequences, 58% of them seen just once. The source material was blood. The receptors stem from a man aged 60 to 75 in good health.

V and J are TRBV4-1 and TRBJ1-6; perhaps TRBD1 as D (5 bases). CDR1 is MGHRA, CDR2 YSYEKL, per germline. V lost 3 bases and J lost 3, with 21 bases in between. This CDR3 region has 19 residues. The CDR3, as DNA: TGCGCCAGCAGCCATCTCACCGGGAGGGGACCCGGCTATAATTCACCCCTCCACTTT. It is translated as CASSHLTGRGPGYNSPLHF.

This clonotype appeared a few times. CDR3 sequence (DNA): TGCAGTGCTAGACGAGCGGGGGCCTCAAGATGGAACATTCAGTACTTC. Translation gives CSARRAGASRWNIQYF. The rearrangement joins TRBV20-1 to TRBJ2-4; 8 bases fit TRBD2. Germline assignment: CDR1 DFQATT and CDR2 SNEGSKA (reference sequence). Trimming removed 2 bases from V and 7 bases from J; junction bases left unmatched: 13. The CDR3 spans 16 residues.

The chain couples TRBV7-2 to TRBJ2-4; 10 nucleotides match TRBD2. This CDR3 has 18 amino acids. Germline V gene data show CDR1 as SGHTA and CDR2 as FQGNSA. The ends lost 1 base at V and 9 bases at J; junction bases unmatched: 15. The CDR3 is CASSLVNLAGAGVGIQYF. The CDR3 nucleotides are TGTGCCAGCAGCTTAGTGAATCTAGCGGGGGCCGGGGTCGGCATTCAGTACTTC.

The chain joins TRBV5-1 to TRBJ2-3; possibly TRBD2 for D (5 bases). The CDR3 has 17 amino acids. Germline CDR1 reads SGHRS; CDR2 reads YFSETQ. V lost 4 bases and J lost 4, with 22 bases in between. CDR3 coding DNA: TGCGCCAGCAGCCCCACTCGGGCAACGGCGGGCCCAGATACGCAGTATTTT. Translating it yields CASSPTRATAGPDTQYF.

This clonotype was found a few times. The chain couples TRBV15 to TRBJ2-2; D perhaps matches TRBD2 (5 bases). V was pared by 4 bases and J by 6 bases, with 15 bases between. Germline V gene sequence: CDR1 LNHNV, CDR2 YYDKDF (reference sequence). The CDR3 runs to 15 residues. The CDR3 region has the DNA TGTGCCACCAGCACCCCAACTAGAGACCCCGGGGAGCTGTTTTTT. Protein product: CATSTPTRDPGELFF.

This clonotype was counted only a few times. The gene calls are TRBV4-1 and TRBJ1-2; no definite D call. This CDR3 comprises 14 residues. Germline V CDR1 and CDR2: MGHRA, YSYEKL. Trimming took off 0 bases at V and 4 bases at J, with 9 bases between the two ends. CDR3 in amino acids: CASSQEIGIYGYTF. The CDR3 DNA is TGCGCCAGCAGCCAAGAAATCGGTATCTATGGCTACACCTTC.

As DNA, the CDR3 is TGTGCCAGCAGAAAGGGCGGTGGCTACACCTTC. Amino acids: CASRKGGGYTF. The chain joins TRBV28 to TRBJ1-2; D is unclear. Germline assignment: CDR1 MDHEN and CDR2 SYDVKM. The V end was cut by 6 bases, the J end by 7 bases, with 9 bases between. There are 11 residues in the CDR3.

The gene calls are TRBV5-1 and TRBJ1-2; TRBD1 aligns across 7 bases. V lost 0 bases, J lost 4 bases, and 6 bases stayed unmatched. The CDR3 has 15 amino acids. Per germline, CDR1 SGHRS and CDR2 YFSETQ. CDR3 protein: CASSLGQGNGYGYTF. In DNA, the CDR3 is TGCGCCAGCAGCTTGGGACAGGGCAACGGCTATGGCTACACCTTC.

J is TRBJ2-1 and V is TRBV12-3 or TRBV12-4; a possible D gene is TRBD2 (6 bases). The CDR3 has 13 amino acids. V lost 7 bases and J 4 bases, leaving 11 bases between the germline ends. Written as DNA, the CDR3 is TGTGCCAGCAACCCGCGGGGTTACAATGAGCAGTTCTTC. Protein product: CASNPRGYNEQFF.

The CDR3 coding sequence is TGCGCCAGCGGGAGGATAGCCGGGGGGAACATTCAGTACTTC. This encodes CASGRIAGGNIQYF. The gene calls are TRBV10-2 and TRBJ2-4, with 7 positions matching TRBD2. Germline CDR1 WSHSY, CDR2 SAAADI. V shed 8 bases, J shed 7 bases, and the junction held 11 bases outside the gene matches. The CDR3 is 14 residues long.

The sample holds many counts of this clonotype. The chain links TRBV12-3 or TRBV12-4 to TRBJ2-3, with 8 nucleotides matching TRBD2. This CDR3 region has 14 residues. Unmatched junction bases numbered 3, after V lost 3 bases and J lost 4 bases. DNA of the CDR3: TGTGCCAGCAGTTTTAGCGGGGTGGCAGATACGCAGTATTTT. Protein: CASSFSGVADTQYF.

The chain is built from TRBV18 and TRBJ2-5; a weak D match, TRBD1 (6 bases). Germline V gene data show CDR1 as KGHSH and CDR2 as LQKENI. V lost 3 bases and J lost 5, with 16 bases in between. The CDR3 has 15 residues. The CDR3 reads CASSPPGTPGETQYF. CDR3 DNA sequence: TGTGCCAGCTCACCTCCCGGGACACCAGGGGAGACCCAGTACTTC.

A few counts support this clonotype. V and J are TRBV10-3 and TRBJ2-1; 11 bases line up with TRBD2. V gave up 5 bases and J gave up 5 bases; unmatched junction bases: 2. The CDR3 sequence is 14 residues long. CDR1 and CDR2 (germline): ENHRY, SYGVKD. The CDR3 DNA reads as TGTGCCATCAGTATAGCGGGGGGGGACAATGAGCAGTTCTTC. It translates to CAISIAGGDNEQFF.

This chain links TRBV21-1 with TRBJ2-6; the table's D call, TRBD1, has no DNA check behind it. TRBV21-1 represents a pseudogene. This CDR3 region has 17 residues. The CDR3, as DNA: TGTGCCACCAAGGGGGGCAGGGAAAGTCCTGGGGCCAACGTCCTGACTTTC. Its translation is CATKGGRESPGANVLTF.

The chain recombines TRBV5-1 with TRBJ1-6; 7 nucleotides agree with TRBD1. The CDR3 has 14 amino acids. The J segment lost 7 bases and the V segment lost 4 bases, leaving 5 bases of the junction unmatched. Looked up from germline, CDR1 is SGHRS and CDR2 is YFSETQ. CDR3 loop: CASSIQQGNSPLHF. DNA for the CDR3: TGCGCCAGCAGCATCCAACAGGGGAATTCACCCCTCCACTTT.

The chain joins TRBV5-1 to TRBJ2-4; D gene uncertain. V lost 6 bases and J 7 bases, leaving 17 bases between the germline ends. This CDR3 has 14 residues. CDR1 SGHRS and CDR2 YFSETQ come from the germline V gene. In DNA form, the CDR3 reads TGCGCCAGCACGCTGGGCAGCGCGGATAACATTCAGTACTTC. Its translation is CASTLGSADNIQYF.

This clonotype was counted once. The chain recombines TRBV3-1 with TRBJ2-3; no clear D gene. The V end was cut by 3 bases, the J end by 7 bases, with 8 bases between. The CDR3 covers 12 residues. Germline assignment: CDR1 LGHDT and CDR2 YNNKEL (reference sequence). The CDR3 DNA reads TGTGCCAGCAGCCACCTACTCAATACGCAGTATTTT. Translation: CASSHLLNTQYF.

CDR3 in amino acids: CATRRGASTDTQYF. The CDR3 DNA follows: TGTGCCACCCGGAGAGGAGCTAGCACAGATACGCAGTATTTT. The chain has TRBV15 and TRBJ2-3; D not resolved. Germline V gene sequence: CDR1 LNHNV, CDR2 YYDKDF (reference sequence). The CDR3 covers 14 residues. V was trimmed by 8 bases and J by 0 bases, leaving 12 bases between them.